These 26 T cell receptor beta chains originate from one sample sequenced in a study of blood T cell repertoires in COVID-19. Libraries were prepared by immunoSEQ multiplex PCR; TCRdb keeps only in-frame clonotypes and omits some of them. The sample lists approximately 150,000 clones, approximately 87% occurring once. Sequencing used peripheral blood. These receptors all stem from a woman aged 50 to 65 with active or convalescent COVID-19.

This chain connects TRBV24-1 to TRBJ1-4; D ambiguous. The germline V gene encodes CDR1 KGHDR and CDR2 SFDVKD. This CDR3 is 15 amino acids long. The V end was cut by 6 bases, the J end by 5 bases, with 15 bases between. CDR3 region: CATSSGDTSNEKLFF. The CDR3 DNA reads TGTGCCACCAGTTCAGGTGACACCTCGAATGAAAAACTGTTTTTT.

The J gene is TRBJ1-2, the V gene TRBV30, with 7 bases identical to TRBD1. The V gene end was trimmed by 0 bases and the J gene end by 8 bases; junction bases not matched to a gene: 6. CDR1 is GTSNPN and CDR2 is SVGIG in the germline V gene (reference sequence). The CDR3 is made up of 13 amino acids. The CDR3 bases are TGTGCCTGGAGTGTAGAGGGGGCGCTGGGCTACACCTTC. It codes for CAWSVEGALGYTF.

The J gene is TRBJ2-6, the V gene TRBV5-4, with a weak D call TRBD2 (5 bases). Germline-derived CDR1 and CDR2 are SGHNT and YYREEE (reference sequence). This CDR3 spans 16 amino acids. V lost 1 base, J lost 0 bases, and 8 bases lay in between. CDR3 nucleotide sequence: TGTGCCAGCAGCTTGAGTCGGGACTCTGGGGCCAACGTCCTGACTTTC. This translates into CASSLSRDSGANVLTF.

This chain links TRBV4-1 with TRBJ2-1; TRBD2 is a possible D gene (5 bases). CDR1 MGHRA and CDR2 YSYEKL come from the germline V gene. CDR3 length: 17 residues. V lost 0 bases, J lost 4 bases, and 16 bases lay in between. CDR3 in amino acids: CASSQEISGLIYNEQFF. CDR3 sequence (DNA): TGCGCCAGCAGCCAAGAAATCTCGGGGTTAATATACAATGAGCAGTTCTTC.

The rearrangement links TRBV19 to TRBJ2-5, with 11 bases fitting TRBD1. Germline V lookup: CDR1 LNHDA, CDR2 SQIVND (reference sequence). The CDR3 runs to 14 residues. Trimming cost V 9 bases and J 5 bases; bases outside gene matches: 8. CDR3 coding DNA: TGTGCCAGCACCGGACAGGGGGCACGGGAGACCCAGTACTTC. This gives the protein CASTGQGARETQYF.

The chain carries TRBV12-5 and TRBJ1-2; D is ambiguous. V lost 2 bases and J 3 bases, leaving 16 bases between the germline ends. The germline CDR1 and CDR2 sequences are LGHNT and FRNRAP. This CDR3 spans 16 amino acids. The CDR3 loop is CASGLSGSRLYYGYTF. CDR3 sequence (DNA): TGTGCTAGTGGTTTGTCGGGGTCGAGGCTTTACTATGGCTACACCTTC.

The sample holds a few counts of this clone. The V call is TRBV7-2, the J call TRBJ1-1; D not resolved. V shed 4 bases and J shed 4 bases, with 4 bases lying between them. The CDR3 totals 11 residues. Germline V lookup: CDR1 SGHTA, CDR2 FQGNSA. CDR3 coding DNA: TGTGCCAGCAGCTCTACCACTGAAGCTTTCTTT. Its translation is CASSSTTEAFF.

The chain combines TRBV29-1 with TRBJ1-2; 11 bases are shared with TRBD1. Unmatched junction bases numbered 7, after V lost 2 bases and J lost 5 bases. CDR3 length: 15 amino acids. Germline-derived CDR1 and CDR2 are SQVTM and ANQGSEA. CDR3 bases: TGCAGCGTTGAAATCGGGACAGGGGGGGTGTATGGCTACACCTTC. Amino acids: CSVEIGTGGVYGYTF.

This chain joins TRBV4-3 and TRBJ2-3; TRBD2 agrees at 7 bases. Germline trimming cut 0 bases from V and 2 bases from J; bases unmatched to any gene: 8. Per the germline V gene, CDR1 is LGHNA and CDR2 is YSLEER. This CDR3 is 17 amino acids long. The CDR3 is CASSQDNQRDYTDTQYF. CDR3 sequence (DNA): TGCGCCAGCAGCCAAGATAATCAGCGGGACTACACAGATACGCAGTATTTT.

The gene calls are TRBV6-5 and TRBJ2-3; 9 nucleotides align to TRBD1. Trimming cost V 4 bases and J 5 bases; bases outside gene matches: 4. CDR3 length: 14 residues. Germline CDR1 MNHEY, CDR2 SVGAGI. DNA of the CDR3: TGTGCCAGCAGTTTCCGGACAGGGGTAGATACGCAGTATTTT. It yields the protein CASSFRTGVDTQYF.

This clone was detected a few times. The CDR3 nucleotides read TGTGCCAGCAGCCCAGACAGCGGGGGCACAGATACGCAGTATTTT. It is translated as CASSPDSGGTDTQYF. The V call is TRBV7-2, the J call TRBJ2-3; 7 bases fit TRBD2. Germline V gene sequence: CDR1 SGHTA, CDR2 FQGNSA. CDR3 size: 15 residues. V lost 5 bases and J lost 1; bases outside the gene matches: 6.

This chain joins TRBV6-6 and TRBJ1-2; D gene ambiguous. V lost 6 bases and J 4 bases, leaving 15 bases between the germline ends. The CDR3 spans 14 residues. Germline CDR1 and CDR2: MNHNY and SVGAGI (reference sequence). CDR3 in DNA: TGTGCCAGCAGCGGAGGACCCGGCGGCTATGGCTACACCTTC. Its protein is CASSGGPGGYGYTF.

The genes are TRBV7-9 and TRBJ2-3; D ambiguous. The CDR3 spans 13 residues. Germline V gene data show CDR1 as SEHNR and CDR2 as FQNEAQ (reference sequence). The V and J ends lost 5 bases and 2 bases respectively, with 8 bases between them. CDR3 region: CASSPEHTDTQYF. In DNA form, the CDR3 reads TGTGCCAGCAGCCCAGAACACACAGATACGCAGTATTTT.

The chain links TRBV4-1 to TRBJ2-1; D is uncertain. The CDR3 totals 13 residues. The V end lost 3 bases, the J end lost 1 base, and 4 bases lay between the germline ends. Germline V gives CDR1 MGHRA, CDR2 YSYEKL. The CDR3 protein is CASSQRSYNEQFF. CDR3 coding DNA: TGCGCCAGCAGCCAGCGGTCCTACAATGAGCAGTTCTTC.

The V gene is TRBV5-1, the J gene TRBJ2-3; TRBD1 might be the D (6 bases). V was cut by 0 bases and J by 2 bases, with 13 bases left in between. Germline V gene data show CDR1 as SGHRS and CDR2 as YFSETQ. The CDR3 sequence is 16 residues long. This CDR3 is CASSLDGQLHTDTQYF. In DNA form, the CDR3 reads TGCGCCAGCAGCTTGGATGGACAGCTACACACAGATACGCAGTATTTT.

CDR3 nucleotide sequence: TGTGCCAGCAGCCGGGGCACCGGGGAGCTGTTTTTT. Its translation: CASSRGTGELFF. This chain uses TRBV28 with TRBJ2-2, with D perhaps matching TRBD2 (5 bases). The length of the CDR3 is 12 residues. The germline V and J ends were trimmed by 6 bases and 4 bases, with 6 bases remaining between them. Germline CDR1 and CDR2: MDHEN and SYDVKM.

This chain links TRBV30 with TRBJ1-1, with no clear D. The CDR3 consists of 11 residues. V was trimmed by 2 bases and J by 9 bases, leaving 10 bases between them. The V gene's germline CDR1 is GTSNPN and CDR2 SVGIG (reference sequence). The DNA of the CDR3 is TGTGCCTGGAGTTGGGGAGATCAAGCTTTCTTT. Its translation is CAWSWGDQAFF.

The chain recombines TRBV9 with TRBJ1-1; a possible D gene is TRBD1 (5 bases). Germline assignment: CDR1 SGDLS and CDR2 YYNGEE. Trimming pared 0 bases from V and 7 bases from J, leaving 10 bases between. This CDR3 spans 13 amino acids. The chain's CDR3 is CASSVASDSEAFF. CDR3 bases: TGTGCCAGCAGCGTAGCTTCCGACAGTGAAGCTTTCTTT.

The chain links TRBV15 to TRBJ2-1, with 8 bases fitting TRBD2. CDR3 length: 13 residues. V trimming: 0 bases; J trimming: 10 bases; junction bases outside the gene matches: 2. Germline loops: CDR1 LNHNV, CDR2 YYDKDF (reference sequence). In DNA form, the CDR3 reads TGTGCCACCAGCAGAGATGGCGGGGGGGAGCAGTTCTTC. The encoded protein is CATSRDGGGEQFF.

The rearrangement uses TRBV28 and TRBJ1-2; 7 bases fit TRBD1. This CDR3 comprises 14 residues. V was pared by 10 bases and J by 5 bases, with 13 bases of the junction left unmatched. Germline V gene sequence: CDR1 MDHEN, CDR2 SYDVKM. The CDR3 protein is CATQSPGQRYGYTF. The CDR3 DNA reads TGTGCCACCCAATCTCCGGGACAGAGATATGGCTACACCTTC.

V gene TRBV11-2 combines with J gene TRBJ1-3, with 10 bases lining up with TRBD1. Germline trimming cut 6 bases from V and 0 bases from J; bases unmatched to any gene: 8. Germline CDR1 is SGHAT and CDR2 is FQNNGV. CDR3 length: 17 residues. The CDR3, as DNA: TGTGCCAGCAGTTCGGGACAGGGGACTCACTCTGGAAACACCATATATTTT. This encodes CASSSGQGTHSGNTIYF.

CDR3 nucleotides: TGCGCCAGCAGCTTGCAGGCTGGGAACACTGAAGCTTTCTTT. Translating gives CASSLQAGNTEAFF. This chain connects TRBV5-1 to TRBJ1-1; D is undetermined. The germline CDR1 and CDR2 sequences are SGHRS and YFSETQ. The CDR3 is 14 residues long. Trimming removed 1 base at V and 1 base at J, with 8 bases between.

This clone appeared a single time. The V call is TRBV3-1 (or the pseudogene TRBV3-2), the J call TRBJ1-1, with 10 nucleotides matching TRBD1. Germline V gene data show CDR1 as LGHDT and CDR2 as YNNKEL (reference sequence). The CDR3 spans 15 residues. V shed 3 bases, J shed 1 base, and the junction held 2 bases outside the gene matches. CDR3 DNA: TGTGCCAGCAGCCAGACAGGGGGCGGGAACACTGAAGCTTTCTTT. The encoded protein is CASSQTGGGNTEAFF.

Only a few counts were recorded for this clone. V and J are TRBV29-1 and TRBJ2-7; the D gene is possibly TRBD1 (6 bases). Trimming cost V 5 bases and J 0 bases, with 8 bases left between them. The CDR3 runs to 12 residues. CDR1 SQVTM and CDR2 ANQGSEA come from the germline V gene. The CDR3 DNA sequence: TGCAGCGTTAGGGACACCTCCTACGAGCAGTACTTC. Translating gives CSVRDTSYEQYF.

The rearrangement joins TRBV7-3 to TRBJ2-5, with TRBD2 matching 15 bases. Trimming removed 4 bases from V and 5 bases from J; junction bases left unmatched: 5. Germline CDR1 SGHTA, CDR2 FQGTGA. CDR3 length: 16 residues. CDR3 protein: CASSSGLAGGQETQYF. DNA for the CDR3: TGTGCCAGCAGCTCCGGACTAGCGGGGGGGCAGGAGACCCAGTACTTC.

This chain uses TRBV18 with TRBJ2-7; 9 bases are a match to TRBD2. Germline V gene lookup returns CDR1 KGHSH and CDR2 LQKENI. CDR3 length equals 16 residues. The junction had 5 bases not matched to a gene; V was cut back by 0 bases and J by 2 bases. CDR3 DNA: TGTGCCAGCTCACCACCAGGGACTAGCCGAGCCTACGAGCAGTACTTC. Amino acid sequence: CASSPPGTSRAYEQYF.